The 21 T cell receptor beta chains listed next were all sequenced from one sample in a study of blood T cell repertoires in COVID-19. The repertoire was sequenced with immunoSEQ multiplex PCR; TCRdb's copy has only in-frame clones and lacks some. The sample has roughly 110,000 clones, about 88% seen once. Material: peripheral blood. The receptor set was obtained from a man aged 40-50 years with acute or convalescent COVID-19.

This clone has just a few counts. The J gene is TRBJ2-7, the V gene TRBV5-1; D remains unclear. V lost 3 bases, J lost 4 bases, and 11 bases lay in between. The germline gives CDR1 SGHRS, CDR2 YFSETQ. The CDR3 has 13 residues. The CDR3, as DNA: TGCGCCAGCAGCTCGAGAGAAGCTTACGAGCAGTACTTC. Amino acid sequence: CASSSREAYEQYF.

The chain couples TRBV5-1 to TRBJ2-1; 11 bases align to TRBD1. The CDR3 length is 16 residues. Germline CDR1 SGHRS, CDR2 YFSETQ. Germline trimming cut 2 bases from V and 3 bases from J; bases unmatched to any gene: 4. Here the CDR3 reads CASSLRGTGGYNEQFF. Written as DNA, the CDR3 is TGCGCCAGCAGCTTACGGGGGACAGGGGGCTACAATGAGCAGTTCTTC.

The chain uses TRBV4-1 and TRBJ1-2, with TRBD1 as a possible D gene (6 bases). This CDR3 has 12 amino acids. V lost 4 bases, J lost 8 bases, and 11 bases lay in between. CDR1 MGHRA and CDR2 YSYEKL come from the germline V gene. The CDR3 bases are TGCGCCAGCAGCCCTCCAGGGGTAGGCTACACCTTC. Translating it yields CASSPPGVGYTF.

V and J are TRBV5-6 and TRBJ1-5, with D possibly matching TRBD1 (5 bases). V was cut by 1 base and J by 3 bases, with 8 bases left in between. The CDR3 sequence is 14 residues long. Germline V CDR1 and CDR2: SGHDT, YYEEEE. CDR3 protein: CASSLPGDNQPQHF. The CDR3 region has the DNA TGTGCCAGCAGCTTGCCGGGGGACAATCAGCCCCAGCATTTT.

The J gene is TRBJ2-1, the V gene TRBV6-5; 9 bases agree with TRBD2. The germline V gene has CDR1 MNHEY and CDR2 SVGAGI. This CDR3 comprises 16 residues. V gave up 1 base and J gave up 6 bases; unmatched junction bases: 7. The CDR3 coding sequence is TGTGCCAGCAGTTACTACCGAGCGGGGGGCCGCAATGAGCAGTTCTTC. Its protein product is CASSYYRAGGRNEQFF.

V usage is TRBV27 and J usage is TRBJ2-3; TRBD2 might be the D (7 bases). This CDR3 spans 15 amino acids. Germline V gives CDR1 MNHEY, CDR2 SMNVEV (reference sequence). With 6 bases removed from V and 2 bases from J, the gap between germline ends came to 15 bases. The CDR3 DNA follows: TGTGCCAGCAGCCTCGGGGGGCGTTCCACAGATACGCAGTATTTT. Protein sequence: CASSLGGRSTDTQYF.

The J gene is TRBJ1-2, the V gene TRBV19; D not certain. Trimming stripped 1 base from V and 0 bases from J, with 9 bases between. The germline V gene encodes CDR1 LNHDA and CDR2 SQIVND (reference sequence). The CDR3 length is 15 residues. The CDR3: CASSIGEVSNYGYTF. The CDR3 bases are TGTGCCAGTAGTATAGGAGAAGTTTCTAACTATGGCTACACCTTC.

This rearrangement joins TRBV5-6 to TRBJ2-7, with 8 bases that match TRBD1. The junction had 10 bases not matched to a gene; V was cut back by 4 bases and J by 4 bases. The CDR3 sequence is 15 residues long. The germline CDR1 and CDR2 sequences are SGHDT and YYEEEE. The CDR3 loop is CASSDLGQGIYEQYF. For the CDR3, the DNA is TGTGCCAGCAGCGACCTCGGACAGGGAATTTACGAGCAGTACTTC.

This chain joins TRBV23-1 and TRBJ1-6; the D gene is possibly TRBD1 (5 bases). TRBV23-1 qualifies as an ORF whose function is uncertain. V lost 4 bases, J lost 0 bases, and 13 bases lay in between. CDR3 length: 17 residues. The CDR3 loop is CASSPPRVSSYNSPLHF. The CDR3 coding sequence is TGCGCCAGCAGTCCCCCCAGGGTGAGCTCCTATAATTCACCCCTCCACTTT.

The sample holds a few counts of this clone. The chain uses TRBV7-9 and TRBJ2-7; unclear D gene. Germline V gene sequence: CDR1 SEHNR, CDR2 FQNEAQ (reference sequence). This CDR3 is built from 12 residues. Trimming cost V 0 bases and J 3 bases, with 3 bases left between them. CDR3 region: CASSLALYEQYF. The CDR3 nucleotides are TGTGCCAGCAGCTTAGCACTCTACGAGCAGTACTTC.

The chain has TRBV19 and TRBJ2-1; 9 bases map to TRBD1. Germline assignment: CDR1 LNHDA and CDR2 SQIVND (reference sequence). Unmatched junction bases numbered 11, after V lost 5 bases and J lost 9 bases. CDR3 length equals 15 residues. CDR3 DNA: TGTGCCAGTAGTCCGCCGGGACAGGGATATCGTGAGCAGTTCTTC. Translation: CASSPPGQGYREQFF.

The chain links TRBV7-2 to TRBJ2-3; TRBD2 matches 7 bases. Germline V gives CDR1 SGHTA, CDR2 FQGNSA. The CDR3 covers 17 residues. V lost 3 bases to trimming and J lost 3 bases; unmatched junction nucleotides: 12. The CDR3 loop reads CASSLAARRGRTDTQYF. DNA for the CDR3: TGTGCCAGCAGCTTGGCAGCCAGGCGGGGGAGAACAGATACGCAGTATTTT.

This rearrangement joins TRBV19 to TRBJ1-1; no clear D. Germline CDR1 and CDR2: LNHDA and SQIVND (reference sequence). Between the trimmed V and J ends, which lost 7 bases and 0 bases, there was a span of 12 bases. This CDR3 has 14 residues. Here the CDR3 reads CASIRERVNTEAFF. CDR3 bases: TGTGCCAGTATTCGGGAAAGGGTGAACACTGAAGCTTTCTTT.

The chain employs TRBV19 and TRBJ1-2; TRBD1 might be the D (5 bases). The V gene's germline CDR1 is LNHDA and CDR2 SQIVND (reference sequence). Trimming took off 6 bases at V and 8 bases at J, with 22 bases between the two ends. The CDR3 is 15 amino acids. CDR3 protein: CASRDAGDYVYGYTF. The CDR3 region has the DNA TGTGCCAGTAGGGACGCGGGGGACTATGTCTACGGCTACACCTTC.

The V call is TRBV7-3, the J call TRBJ2-3; the match to TRBD2 covers 12 bases. From germline, CDR1 is SGHTA and CDR2 FQGTGA. This CDR3 comprises 15 residues. V was clipped by 7 bases and J by 3 bases; unmatched bases: 5. CDR3 loop: CASTATSGGTDTQYF. The CDR3 DNA sequence: TGTGCCAGCACGGCTACTAGCGGGGGGACAGATACGCAGTATTTT.

The CDR3 DNA reads TGTGCCAGCAGTGAGTACAGAGCTTACGAGCAGTACTTC. Amino acids: CASSEYRAYEQYF. This rearrangement joins TRBV6-1 to TRBJ2-7, with D uncertain. The germline V gene encodes CDR1 MNHNS and CDR2 SASEGT. The CDR3 is made up of 13 amino acids. Trimming took 3 bases from V and 4 from J, leaving 10 bases between them.

The chain employs TRBV7-2 and TRBJ1-5; 9 bases map to TRBD1. The CDR3 loop spans 13 amino acids. Germline V lookup: CDR1 SGHTA, CDR2 FQGNSA. Unmatched junction bases numbered 2, after V lost 4 bases and J lost 7 bases. The CDR3 region is CASSSTGGQPQHF. CDR3 nucleotide sequence: TGTGCCAGCAGCTCCACAGGGGGCCAGCCCCAGCATTTT.

V is TRBV4-2 and J is TRBJ1-6; 7 bases line up with TRBD1. V gave up 6 bases and J gave up 7 bases; unmatched junction bases: 6. The CDR3 consists of 14 residues. Germline loops: CDR1 LGHNA, CDR2 YNFKEQ. As DNA, the CDR3 is TGTGCCAGCAGGTCCGGGACAGACAATTCACCCCTCCACTTT. Translation: CASRSGTDNSPLHF.

This clone was detected only once. V and J are TRBV13 and TRBJ2-1; 7 positions match TRBD1. The CDR3 loop spans 16 amino acids. The J segment lost 3 bases and the V segment lost 4 bases, leaving 9 bases of the junction unmatched. Germline-derived CDR1 and CDR2 are PRHDT and FYEKMQ (reference sequence). This chain's CDR3 is CASSSPGQTIYNEQFF. The CDR3 nucleotides read TGTGCCAGCAGCTCGCCGGGACAGACTATCTACAATGAGCAGTTCTTC.

This chain joins TRBV7-8 and TRBJ2-7; 12 bases are a match to TRBD1. The CDR3 has 13 amino acids. The J segment lost 7 bases and the V segment lost 6 bases, leaving 4 bases of the junction unmatched. The germline V gene has CDR1 SGHVS and CDR2 FQNEAQ. In DNA, the CDR3 is TGTGCCAGCAGTTGGGACAGGGGGCGTGAGCAGTACTTC. Translated: CASSWDRGREQYF.

This clone was seen a single time. The chain combines TRBV7-2 with TRBJ1-2, with D hard to call. Trimming took off 5 bases at V and 0 bases at J, with 10 bases between the two ends. This CDR3 is 14 amino acids long. Germline V gene lookup returns CDR1 SGHTA and CDR2 FQGNSA. CDR3 DNA sequence: TGTGCCAGCAGCCTCCGGGAAGCTAACTATGGCTACACCTTC. This sequence encodes CASSLREANYGYTF.